The source of this T cell receptor beta chain is a study of beta chain features in type 1 diabetes (dated by TCRdb to the late 2010s). Notes on the research overall: Patients and healthy donors did not differ in mean age, gender distribution, total cell number or subset yield. A total of around 100 million sorted cells were examined across all samples, and RNA yield correlated strongly with the number of cells per subset. The study compared TCRB repertoires of sorted circulating CD4+ T cell subsets between recently diagnosed type 1 diabetes patients and matched healthy donors. Whereas all 30 or so donors provided naive and central memory subsets, regulatory and stem cell-like memory subsets were isolated from just 8 patients and roughly eight healthy donors.

Results and caveats for the whole study, not just this receptor: Naive, central memory and regulatory TCRB repertoires appeared to be more alike among patients than among healthy donors. Type 1 diabetes patients showed a moderate but significant shortening of TCRB CDR3 length in all four CD4+ subsets. Only small numbers of individuals were included in the HLA sub-analyses, which left unresolved whether HLA type had any influence on TCRB rearrangement. Patients with type 1 diabetes made fewer insertions and deleted more nucleotides at VDJ recombination sites, implying thymic rearrangement abnormalities. Shorter templates might be favored by PCR, yet because patient and control samples were amplified and corrected together, any such skew would affect both groups equally. Because cDNA rather than genomic DNA was sequenced, highly expressing activated cells could have been over-represented, although no difference in activation and CD3 levels was found between groups.

Notes on this clone: The target of this receptor is not known. No qualities accompany the bases; no much larger clone lies one base away.

The CDR3 holds 17 amino acids from the cysteine to the phenylalanine. Solely the CDR3 DNA is kept, with 51 bases framed from the first base. CDR1 and CDR2 were assigned from the germline V gene (reference sequence) as MNHEY and SMNVEV. V is cut by 9 bases and J by 0 bases, and the space between the germline ends is 22 bases. The entire isolated RNA was reverse transcribed using the High Capacity cDNA Reverse Transcription Kit, and thus expressed TCRB transcripts were sequenced. Naive, central memory and regulatory T cell samples underwent deep immunoSEQ sequencing, averaging about 3.57 million total reads per sample. Sorted cells were lysed in RLT buffer, and RNA was extracted using DNase-treated RNeasy Micro or Mini kits according to cell number. Each cell subset was processed on its own to prevent cross-contamination, while patient and healthy donor samples were processed together. TCRB sequences were amplified from cDNA with the immunoSEQ multiplex PCR, producing 87-bp fragments spanning the CDR3 region. Sequencing of the amplicons was done on the Illumina HiSeq platform. As for the original processing: Synthetic template baselines were used to correct PCR bias computationally, reads within Hamming distance 2 were collapsed, and singletons that could not be merged were discarded. Reads were aligned against IMGT to assign V, D and J genes, CDR3 length and insertions or deletions at six rearrangement sites. Within each subset, clonotype counts were normalized to sorted cell number, and only after that were true diversity and Gini coefficients computed with the tcR R package. The overlap coefficient, calculated on TCRB nucleotide sequences, was used to measure repertoire sharing. Out-of-frame TCRB sequences from naive cells were analyzed as a proxy for the pre-selection repertoire. The immuneACCESS repertoire file appears here via TCRdb, limited to in-frame rearrangements. These files lack a portion of the clones; in checked studies, under half of the deficit traces to unresolved V genes, and the cause of the others is not known. V and J calls and clone size follow that table, whereas D and trimming were derived from the DNA. This sample has about 450,000 clones in its table, and approximately 10% of those were observed once. The top ten clonotypes cover over 0.035% of the sample.

Each donor gave one peripheral blood draw, approximately 120 mL on average, collected into heparinised tubes. Naive, central memory, regulatory and stem cell-like memory CD4+ T cells were sorted on a BD FACSAria II using a panel including CD45RO, CCR7, CD25, CD127, CD95 and CD27. Every sorted population had a purity above 95%. PBMCs were isolated right away by Lymphoprep density gradient centrifugation and were stained directly, without culture. Samples were stained and sorted in pairs, with one healthy donor and one patient per experiment, so that batch effects were minimized. The sequence derives from a woman aged 18 to 35 in good health. Sample: naive CD4+ T cells from blood. Per the publication, the cell subset or site label means: true naive CD4+ T cells. The rearranged chain carries TRBV27 and TRBJ2-3; a weak D assignment points to TRBD2 (6 bases agree). In nucleotides, the sequence is TGTGCCAGTAGGGACTTCCCACTGATCTCTAGCACAGATACGCAGTATTTT. This gives the protein CASRDFPLISSTDTQYF.